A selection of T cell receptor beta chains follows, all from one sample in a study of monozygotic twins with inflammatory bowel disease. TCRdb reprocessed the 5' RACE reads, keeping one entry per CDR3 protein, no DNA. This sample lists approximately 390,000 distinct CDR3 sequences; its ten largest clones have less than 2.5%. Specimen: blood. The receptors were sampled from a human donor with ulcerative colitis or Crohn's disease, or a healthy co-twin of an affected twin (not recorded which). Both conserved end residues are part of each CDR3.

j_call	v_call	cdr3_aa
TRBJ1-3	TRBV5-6	CASSSDTNGNTIYF
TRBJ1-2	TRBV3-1	CASSYDSYGGYTF
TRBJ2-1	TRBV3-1	CASSQVGRDRVQNEQFF
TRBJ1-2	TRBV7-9	CASSLGSQQGGGYTF
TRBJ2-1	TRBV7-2	CASSPLLLAGGGDEQFF
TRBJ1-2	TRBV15	CATSNRDVYGYTF
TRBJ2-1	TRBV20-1	CSARHGGAGGVNEQFF
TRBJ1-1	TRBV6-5	CASTFHRNTEAFF
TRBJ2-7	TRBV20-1	CSARARQTYEQYF
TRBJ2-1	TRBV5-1	CASSLAGIPQAQFF
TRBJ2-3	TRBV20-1	CSASSTSGRTDTQYF
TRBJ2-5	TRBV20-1	CSARDVETQYF
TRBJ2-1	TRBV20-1	CSARPGTFGEQFF
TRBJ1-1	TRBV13	CASSMGRRNTEAFF
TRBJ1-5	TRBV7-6	CASSLVGEGQPQHF
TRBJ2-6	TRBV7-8	CASSLGARGVFPASGANVLTF
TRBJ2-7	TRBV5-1	CASSLDGTLPYEQYF
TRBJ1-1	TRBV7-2	CASSSRVGQGANTEAFF
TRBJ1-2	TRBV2	CASSDRPNYGYTF
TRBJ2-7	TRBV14	CASSRFVGLVRSEQYF
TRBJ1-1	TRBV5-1	CASGGGTGANTEAFF
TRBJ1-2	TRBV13	CASSLGGRRGWGYGYTF
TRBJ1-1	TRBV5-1	CASSLGTPPPNTEAFF
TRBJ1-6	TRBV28	CASSLSPYNSPLHF
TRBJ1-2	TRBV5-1	CASSLRGQGLDGYTF
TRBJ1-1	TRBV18	CATKNRGRGGATEAFF
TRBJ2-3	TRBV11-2	CASSSVTSGGPSTDTQYF
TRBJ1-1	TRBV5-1	CASSLQGLAAEAFF